These 20 T cell receptor beta chains share one sample of origin, sequenced in a study of shared clonotypes between healthy human individuals. CD8 cells regarded as naive lacked CD45RO, were positively chosen for CCR7, and omitted terminally differentiated effector memory CD45RA+ cells. Produced via immunoSEQ multiplex PCR; TCRdb's table is partial and in-frame only. The sample records about 580,000 clones, roughly 98% being singletons. Material for sequencing was naive CD8+ T cells sorted from blood. These receptors all come from a man aged 25 to 40 in good health.

The genes are TRBV9 and TRBJ2-7; TRBD2 matches at 11 bases. Germline trimming cut 0 bases from V and 4 bases from J; bases unmatched to any gene: 6. CDR3 length: 16 residues. Germline V gene data show CDR1 as SGDLS and CDR2 as YYNGEE. CDR3 bases: TGTGCCAGCAGCGTAGACGGGACTAGCGGAGCGTACGAGCAGTACTTC. Translated, it gives CASSVDGTSGAYEQYF.

The rearrangement joins TRBV14 to TRBJ1-3; possible D gene TRBD1, 5 bases. Germline loops: CDR1 SGHDN, CDR2 FVKESK. CDR3 length: 17 amino acids. The ends were cut back, 0 bases at V and 0 bases at J, with 12 bases in the middle. CDR3 in amino acids: CASSQDAGYSSGNTIYF. The DNA for the CDR3 is TGTGCCAGCAGCCAAGACGCAGGGTATAGCTCTGGAAACACCATATATTTT.

The chain carries TRBV19 and TRBJ1-5; 9 bases agree with TRBD1. The length of the CDR3 is 15 residues. The germline gives CDR1 LNHDA, CDR2 SQIVND (reference sequence). V was clipped by 5 bases and J by 4 bases; unmatched bases: 6. CDR3 DNA: TGTGCCAGTAGTTGGACAGGGGCCGTGAATCAGCCCCAGCATTTT. It encodes CASSWTGAVNQPQHF. The full variable domain, its missing parts supplied by reference TRBV19 and TRBJ1-5, is DGGITQSPKYLFRKEGQNVTLSCEQNLNHDAMYWYRQDPGQGLRLIYYSQIVNDFQKGDIAEGYSVSREKKESFPLTVTSAQKNPTAFYLCASSWTGAVNQPQHFGDGTRLSIL.

This rearrangement joins TRBV5-1 to TRBJ2-5; 10 bases agree with TRBD2. This CDR3 contains 15 residues. Looked up from germline, CDR1 is SGHRS and CDR2 is YFSETQ. V dropped 4 bases and J dropped 5; count of bases not matched to a gene: 8. The CDR3 coding sequence is TGCGCCAGCAGCCCGGGGACTAGCGATATTGAGACCCAGTACTTC. It yields the protein CASSPGTSDIETQYF.

V usage is TRBV9 and J usage is TRBJ1-2, with D perhaps matching TRBD1 (5 bases). Germline assignment: CDR1 SGDLS and CDR2 YYNGEE. CDR3 length: 18 residues. Trimming stripped 0 bases from V and 0 bases from J, with 18 bases between. Here the CDR3 DNA reads TGTGCCAGCAGCGTAGCTCGGGGCGGAGGAGATACTAACTATGGCTACACCTTC. Its protein is CASSVARGGGDTNYGYTF. The whole variable domain, remainder taken from reference TRBV9 and TRBJ1-2, is DSGVTQTPKHLITATGQRVTLRCSPRSGDLSVYWYQQSLDQGLQFLIQYYNGEERAKGNILERFSAQQFPDLHSELNLSSLELGDSALYFCASSVARGGGDTNYGYTFGSGTRLTVV.

This chain uses TRBV7-6 with TRBJ2-1, with D hard to call. The ends were cut back, 1 base at V and 4 bases at J, with 5 bases in the middle. The CDR3 is 13 amino acids. Per the germline V gene, CDR1 is SGHVS and CDR2 is FNYEAQ. CDR3 DNA: TGTGCCAGCAGCTTAGACGGGTACAATGAGCAGTTCTTC. It yields the protein CASSLDGYNEQFF.

About this clone: Sequence at one end of the junction differs from germline and may be a read error. The V call is TRBV7-9, the J call TRBJ2-7; 11 bases fit TRBD2. The germline CDR1 and CDR2 sequences are SEHNR and FQNEAQ (reference sequence). There are 16 residues in the CDR3. CDR3 in DNA: TGTGCCAGCAGCTTATTAGAGACTAGCGGGACCTACGAGCAGCACTTC. Its protein is CASSLLETSGTYEQHF.

The chain carries TRBV15 and TRBJ1-4, with D tentatively TRBD1 (6 bases). V lost 4 bases to trimming and J lost 0 bases, with 27 bases between them. The germline V gene has CDR1 LNHNV and CDR2 YYDKDF (reference sequence). This CDR3 has 21 amino acids. This chain's CDR3 is CATSTHTRDDRFWATNEKLFF. The CDR3 DNA sequence: TGTGCCACCAGCACCCACACCCGGGATGACAGGTTTTGGGCAACTAATGAAAAACTGTTTTTT.

V gene TRBV4-3 combines with J gene TRBJ2-7, with no clear D. Trimming shortened V by 0 bases and J by 5 bases, and 14 bases separated the two germline ends. The CDR3 runs 15 residues. Germline assignment: CDR1 LGHNA and CDR2 YSLEER. CDR3 in DNA: TGCGCCAGCAGCCAAGAGGTCTATCCGGCGGACGAGCAGTACTTC. This encodes CASSQEVYPADEQYF.

V gene TRBV11-2 combines with J gene TRBJ1-4, with 12 bases aligning to TRBD1. The ends lost 3 bases at V and 8 bases at J; junction bases unmatched: 1. The CDR3 length is 14 residues. The germline gives CDR1 SGHAT, CDR2 FQNNGV. Here the CDR3 reads CASSFGTGGEKLFF. The CDR3, as DNA: TGTGCCAGCAGCTTCGGGACAGGGGGCGAAAAACTGTTTTTT.

The rearrangement links TRBV7-9 to TRBJ2-7, with 11 bases lining up with TRBD1. V gave up 5 bases and J gave up 4 bases; unmatched junction bases: 10. Germline V gene lookup returns CDR1 SEHNR and CDR2 FQNEAQ (reference sequence). The CDR3 extends over 16 amino acids. CDR3 sequence (DNA): TGTGCCAGCAGCCTTTCCCCCGGGACAGGGGGGTACGAGCAGTACTTC. Amino acids: CASSLSPGTGGYEQYF. Looking up the rest from reference TRBV7-9 and TRBJ2-7 gives the full variable domain: DTGVSQNPRHKITKRGQNVTFRCDPISEHNRLYWYRQTLGQGPEFLTYFQNEAQLEKSRLLSDRFSAERPKGSFSTLEIQRTEQGDSAMYLCASSLSPGTGGYEQYFGPGTRLTVT.

The chain joins TRBV29-1 to TRBJ2-5; D is undetermined. The CDR3 runs to 11 residues. The V gene's germline CDR1 is SQVTM and CDR2 ANQGSEA. The CDR3 loop is CSGESGETQYF. CDR3 DNA: TGCAGTGGCGAGTCCGGGGAGACCCAGTACTTC.

The chain uses TRBV28 and TRBJ2-5, with D unclear. This CDR3 is 15 amino acids long. Germline assignment: CDR1 MDHEN and CDR2 SYDVKM. Trimming cost V 4 bases and J 0 bases, with 12 bases left between them. Here the CDR3 DNA reads TGTGCCAGCAGTTCCAGGACGGAGTACCAAGAGACCCAGTACTTC. It codes for CASSSRTEYQETQYF.

V is TRBV4-3 and J is TRBJ2-7, with TRBD1 as a possible D gene (5 bases). V was pared by 0 bases and J by 0 bases, with 9 bases between. Germline CDR1 is LGHNA and CDR2 is YSLEER. CDR3 length equals 15 residues. CDR3 DNA sequence: TGCGCCAGCAGCCAAGATGGGGCAGGCTCCTACGAGCAGTACTTC. It codes for CASSQDGAGSYEQYF.

The J gene is TRBJ2-1, the V gene TRBV2; TRBD2 matches 8 bases. V dropped 6 bases and J dropped 0; count of bases not matched to a gene: 4. The CDR3 length is 15 residues. The V gene's germline CDR1 is SNHLY and CDR2 FYNNEI. The CDR3, as DNA: TGTGCCAGCAGGGCCAGCGGGAGCTCCTACAATGAGCAGTTCTTC. This translates into CASRASGSSYNEQFF.

V gene TRBV27 combines with J gene TRBJ2-1; D gene unclear. Between the trimmed V and J ends, which lost 4 bases and 8 bases, there was a span of 12 bases. The CDR3 has 13 residues. The germline CDR1 and CDR2 sequences are MNHEY and SMNVEV (reference sequence). The CDR3 DNA reads TGTGCCAGCAGTTATGACGGGTGGGATGAGCAGTTCTTC. The encoded protein is CASSYDGWDEQFF.

The gene calls are TRBV7-9 and TRBJ2-5; TRBD1 matches at 8 bases. There are 15 residues in the CDR3. Germline trimming cut 5 bases from V and 9 bases from J; bases unmatched to any gene: 14. Germline loops: CDR1 SEHNR, CDR2 FQNEAQ (reference sequence). The CDR3 here is CASSHVGTGPKPQYF. Here the CDR3 DNA reads TGTGCCAGCAGCCATGTAGGGACAGGCCCGAAGCCCCAGTACTTC.

This clone appeared once. The V and J genes are TRBV11-2 and TRBJ2-1; no definite D call. Germline V gene data show CDR1 as SGHAT and CDR2 as FQNNGV. The CDR3 consists of 10 residues. The V and J ends lost 6 bases and 8 bases respectively, with 5 bases between them. For the CDR3, the DNA is TGTGCCAGCAGTAGGTATGAGCAGTTCTTC. This gives the protein CASSRYEQFF.

The V call is TRBV7-9, the J call TRBJ2-7; D not resolved. V was trimmed by 1 base and J by 6 bases, leaving 7 bases between them. The CDR3 sequence is 12 residues long. The germline CDR1 and CDR2 sequences are SEHNR and FQNEAQ (reference sequence). The CDR3 DNA follows: TGTGCCAGCAGCTTAGTGTGGGGCGAGCAGTACTTC. This encodes CASSLVWGEQYF.

The chain has TRBV11-2 and TRBJ2-7, with D tentatively TRBD1 (5 bases). CDR1 and CDR2 (germline): SGHAT, FQNNGV. This CDR3 region has 17 residues. V lost 1 base to trimming and J lost 3 bases, with 19 bases between them. CDR3 in amino acids: CASSLGELRGLFYEQYF. CDR3 coding DNA: TGTGCCAGCAGCTTAGGTGAATTAAGGGGTCTGTTCTACGAGCAGTACTTC.